This entry features one T cell receptor beta chain sequence. This sample stems from a study of cytomegalovirus exposure and HLA in healthy donors. Germline CDR1 SGHRS, CDR2 YFSETQ. This CDR3 is 14 amino acids long. PCR primers comprised 60 Vbeta and 13 Jbeta primers. Repertoires were generated with immunoSEQ multiplex PCR, while TCRdb's copy carries only in-frame clones and drops some. The data contain 90,000 to 100,000 clones, more than 60% of them seen just once; the ten biggest clones take up over 2%. Sample: PBMCs. The clonotype originates from a man between 45 and 60 years old in good health and CMV-seronegative. The chain couples TRBV5-1 to TRBJ2-5, with a weak D call TRBD1 (6 bases). The end of the DNA is better explained by TRBJ2-7, so the J call may be wrong. CDR3 loop: CASSQVQGPYEQYF. The DNA of the CDR3 is TGCGCCAGCAGCCAAGTGCAGGGGCCGTACGAGCAGTACTTC.